This TCR beta chain came from a study of T-cell reconstitution after alpha-beta-depleted transplantation in children. Regarding the study as a whole: By about two months after transplant, alpha-beta T cells reportedly arose from several hundred graft clones that had expanded. Among T cells one year after transplant, newly produced cells accounted for most counts and diversity.

There are many counts of this clonotype. Its antigen is not known. CDR1 is DFQATT, CDR2 SNEGSKA, per germline (reference sequence). The ends were cut back, 3 bases at V and 0 bases at J, with 9 bases in the middle. This CDR3 comprises 14 residues. It was with unique molecular identifiers that the TCRbeta library was prepared. TCRdb re-called the PCR reads through MiXCR, storing one row per CDR3 protein. The top ten hold less than 9% of the sample, which has some 300,000 distinct CDR3 sequences, roughly a tenth seen once. The specimen comprised PBMCs, sampled before TCRalphabeta/CD19-depleted stem cell transplant. The receptor comes from a boy in the first two years of life with acute myeloid leukemia, due to receive a stem cell transplant. J is TRBJ2-4 and V is TRBV20-1; no firm D call. The CDR3 is CSARDGLAKNIQYF. CDR3 in DNA: TGCAGTGCTAGGGACGGGTTAGCCAAAAACATTCAGTACTTC.